This T cell receptor (beta chain) was identified in a study of response to subunit inactivated influenza vaccine. Study-wide results and limits: It was suggested by the authors that few new T cells are recruited by each seasonal influenza vaccination.

There are many counts of this clonotype. Its specificity is unknown. TCRdb re-called the RT-PCR reads with MiXCR, one entry per CDR3 protein. Found here are a few hundred thousand distinct CDR3 sequences, roughly a fifth of them singletons; the top ten hold 9.5% to 13%. This CDR3 is built from 13 residues. The germline V gene encodes CDR1 DFQATT and CDR2 SNEGSKA (reference sequence). V lost 3 bases to trimming and J lost 1 base, with 7 bases between them. Source: PBMCs from blood, taken approximately 20 months after vaccination. The chain employs TRBV20-1 and TRBJ1-5; D not certain. The receptor's source is a man aged 50 to 75 who received an inactivated influenza vaccine. The CDR3 loop is CSARVGSNQPQHF. CDR3 in DNA: TGCAGTGCTAGGGTGGGGAGCAATCAGCCCCAGCATTTT.